This section outlines one TCR beta chain sequence together with its context. Its antigen is still unknown. One junction end disagrees with the germline gene, perhaps due to a read error. The sample belongs to a study of tumor-infiltrating lymphocytes in primary liver carcinoma. In the study overall: Primary liver carcinoma, confirmed by histopathology, was surgically resected. Sample yields of productive TCRbeta reads, ranging from roughly 3.65 to 7.13 million, were similar across tissue types.

The study's findings and limits: CD8+ and CD4+ repertoires went uncompared, the samples being bulk unsorted.

TCR beta cDNA was made from 500 ng total RNA with a constant-region primer. Libraries of TCR beta came from three nested multiplex PCR rounds with slightly modified ARM-PCR. A C-beta reverse primer and TRBV1-TRBV30 forward primers served in each of the first two PCR rounds, at about 9 cycles apiece. TCRdb reprocessed the multiplex PCR reads with MiXCR, giving one entry per CDR3 protein. The sample has 310,000 or so distinct CDR3 sequences; approximately 54% are singletons. The blood RNA (from unsorted whole blood) was obtained, and germline DNA was also extracted. Blood samples of 3.5 to 4 milliliters were drawn preoperatively. Germline V CDR1 and CDR2: SGHNT, YENEEA. The CDR3 is 11 residues long.

Sequencing was done on a sample of peripheral blood. The sequence derives from a woman in her 30s with primary liver carcinoma and hepatitis B virus infection. The V gene is TRBV11-3, the J gene TRBJ2-1, with D uncertain. The CDR3 bases are TGTTCCAGCAGTCAGTACAATGAGCAGTTCTTC. It codes for CSSSQYNEQFF.